The 27 T cell receptor beta chains below all came from one sample that was sequenced in a study of cytomegalovirus exposure and HLA in healthy donors. Here immunoSEQ multiplex PCR was the method, and the copy in TCRdb shows in-frame clones only, minus some. The sample lists about 170,000 clones; roughly 86% were seen once. Sequenced: PBMCs. Every receptor here comes from a man younger than 35 in good health and CMV-seropositive.

This clone was seen only once. CDR3 in amino acids: CASSTLTATNEKLFF. The CDR3 nucleotides read TGTGCCAGTAGTACGTTGACAGCAACTAATGAAAAACTGTTTTTT. The V call is TRBV19, the J call TRBJ1-4; D perhaps matches TRBD1 (5 bases). The CDR3 runs to 15 residues. With 4 bases removed from V and 0 bases from J, the gap between germline ends came to 9 bases. Germline loops: CDR1 LNHDA, CDR2 SQIVND (reference sequence).

The rearrangement links TRBV4-3 to TRBJ1-3; possibly TRBD1 for D (5 bases). V was shortened by 2 bases and J by 7 bases, with 24 bases between the two germline ends. Germline V gene data show CDR1 as LGHNA and CDR2 as YSLEER. The CDR3 covers 18 residues. CDR3 in amino acids: CASSQLDHRFNYNNTIYF. CDR3 nucleotides: TGCGCCAGCAGCCAACTAGACCACAGGTTTAATTACAATAACACCATATATTTT.

This chain joins TRBV12-5 and TRBJ2-1; 11 bases match TRBD2. Trimming took 6 bases from V and 8 from J; bases not matched to a gene: 9. The CDR3 is 15 residues long. CDR1 is LGHNT, CDR2 FRNRAP, per germline. For the CDR3, the DNA is TGTGCTAGTGGCACCACTAGCGGGAGAGGGGATGAGCAGTTCTTC. It codes for CASGTTSGRGDEQFF.

DNA for the CDR3: TGTGCCAGCAGTGTGGGACTAGCGGGCCCCTACGAGCAGTACTTC. Protein product: CASSVGLAGPYEQYF. The chain joins TRBV6-4 to TRBJ2-7, with 12 bases lining up with TRBD2. V shed 4 bases and J 2 bases; nucleotides not matched to a gene: 3. The germline V gene has CDR1 MRHNA and CDR2 SNTAGT. CDR3 length equals 15 residues.

The chain is built from TRBV4-1 and TRBJ2-2; TRBD2 might be the D (6 bases). The CDR3 totals 16 residues. The germline CDR1 and CDR2 sequences are MGHRA and YSYEKL. The ends were cut back, 3 bases at V and 1 base at J, with 12 bases in the middle. In DNA, the CDR3 is TGCGCCAGCAGCCACAGGGACTGGGAGAACACCGGGGAGCTGTTTTTT. It translates to CASSHRDWENTGELFF.

This sequence joins TRBV5-4 and TRBJ1-1, with unresolved D. The germline CDR1 and CDR2 sequences are SGHNT and YYREEE (reference sequence). V was pared by 1 base and J by 2 bases, with 9 bases between. The CDR3 consists of 14 residues. The CDR3 DNA sequence: TGTGCCAGCAGCTTGCCGATGAGAAACACTGAAGCTTTCTTT. Translating gives CASSLPMRNTEAFF.

V usage is TRBV10-3 and J usage is TRBJ2-1; possible D gene TRBD1, 5 bases. The CDR3 loop spans 16 amino acids. Between the trimmed V and J ends, which lost 3 bases and 2 bases, there was a span of 14 bases. CDR1 is ENHRY, CDR2 SYGVKD, per germline. CDR3 amino acids: CAISERGAPTYNEQFF. Here the CDR3 DNA reads TGTGCCATCAGTGAAAGGGGCGCGCCTACCTACAATGAGCAGTTCTTC.

The CDR3 nucleotides are TGCGCCAGCAGCACGGGACAGGGGTACACCGGGGAGCTGTTTTTT. It encodes CASSTGQGYTGELFF. This chain uses TRBV5-1 with TRBJ2-2, with TRBD1 matching 10 bases. Germline values: CDR1 SGHRS, CDR2 YFSETQ. Trimming took 4 bases from V and 3 from J; bases not matched to a gene: 3. This CDR3 comprises 15 residues.

This chain connects TRBV2 to TRBJ1-5, with D unresolved. Germline values: CDR1 SNHLY, CDR2 FYNNEI. The CDR3 runs 13 residues. Trimming cost V 7 bases and J 2 bases, with 9 bases left between them. CDR3 region: CASTQEGNQPQHF. CDR3 DNA sequence: TGTGCCAGCACCCAGGAAGGCAATCAGCCCCAGCATTTT.

This chain joins TRBV27 and TRBJ1-2, with 9 bases matching TRBD1. V lost 6 bases to trimming and J lost 4 bases; unmatched junction nucleotides: 18. The CDR3 length is 18 residues. Per the germline V gene, CDR1 is MNHEY and CDR2 is SMNVEV (reference sequence). In nucleotides, the CDR3 is TGTGCCAGCAGAGGGGGACAGGGAGGTTTCCGAGGACTCTATGGCTACACCTTC. Translated: CASRGGQGGFRGLYGYTF.

This chain joins TRBV27 and TRBJ2-3; 10 positions match TRBD2. The CDR3 loop spans 22 amino acids. Germline loops: CDR1 MNHEY, CDR2 SMNVEV (reference sequence). V trimming: 4 bases; J trimming: 0 bases; junction bases outside the gene matches: 22. In nucleotides, the CDR3 is TGTGCCAGCAGTTCCCATCGATACAGGGGAGGACTAGCGGACATTAGCACAGATACGCAGTATTTT. Encoded protein: CASSSHRYRGGLADISTDTQYF.

The rearrangement joins TRBV13 to TRBJ1-3; weak D call: TRBD1 (6 bases). The CDR3 runs 16 residues. Trimming stripped 5 bases from V and 1 base from J, with 15 bases between. The germline V gene has CDR1 PRHDT and CDR2 FYEKMQ (reference sequence). The CDR3 here is CASSPSDRTSGNTIYF. CDR3 sequence (DNA): TGTGCCAGCAGCCCGTCGGACAGAACTTCTGGAAACACCATATATTTT.

This chain links TRBV27 with TRBJ2-3; maybe TRBD1 (6 bases). The CDR3 spans 13 residues. V lost 5 bases and J 10 bases, leaving 16 bases between the germline ends. Germline assignment: CDR1 MNHEY and CDR2 SMNVEV (reference sequence). The CDR3 bases are TGTGCCAGCAGTGTCACCAGGGGTCCTGCGCAGTATTTT. Encoded protein: CASSVTRGPAQYF.

The genes are TRBV16 and TRBJ1-5; D is unclear. Germline CDR1 and CDR2: KGHSY and FQNENV. This CDR3 region has 13 residues. Trimming removed 0 bases at V and 9 bases at J, with 9 bases between. This CDR3 reads CASSQSYPGPQHF. CDR3 coding DNA: TGTGCCAGCAGCCAATCTTATCCCGGGCCCCAGCATTTT.

CDR3: CASSTMGGEEAFF. The CDR3 DNA follows: TGTGCCAGCAGCACCATGGGGGGGGAAGAAGCTTTCTTT. This sequence joins TRBV6-5 and TRBJ1-1, with D possibly being TRBD1 (5 bases). The germline V gene has CDR1 MNHEY and CDR2 SVGAGI. This CDR3 has 13 amino acids. V lost 6 bases and J 8 bases, leaving 16 bases between the germline ends.

This clone turned up a few times. The chain carries TRBV2 and TRBJ2-3, with 10 positions matching TRBD2. Germline V gene data show CDR1 as SNHLY and CDR2 as FYNNEI. The CDR3 is 15 amino acids. The junction had 6 bases not matched to a gene; V was cut back by 5 bases and J by 4 bases. This CDR3 reads CASSLTSGDADTQYF. For the CDR3, the DNA is TGTGCCAGCAGTCTTACTAGCGGGGACGCAGATACGCAGTATTTT.

V gene TRBV7-2 combines with J gene TRBJ2-7, with D possibly being TRBD1 (5 bases). The germline CDR1 and CDR2 sequences are SGHTA and FQGNSA. CDR3 length: 15 amino acids. V lost 0 bases and J lost 4, with 13 bases in between. CDR3 sequence reads: CASSLAHGKGYEQYF. The CDR3 coding sequence is TGTGCCAGCAGCTTAGCGCATGGAAAGGGGTACGAGCAGTACTTC.

The rearrangement joins TRBV10-3 to TRBJ1-2; 7 positions match TRBD1. V lost 4 bases, J lost 6 bases, and 8 bases stayed unmatched. This CDR3 has 14 amino acids. From germline, CDR1 is ENHRY and CDR2 SYGVKD. CDR3 coding DNA: TGTGCCATCAGTGCCCCGGACAGGTGGGATGGCTACACCTTC. Amino acid sequence: CAISAPDRWDGYTF.

In its sample, this clone was seen a few times. The chain is built from TRBV18 and TRBJ1-1, with 7 bases that match TRBD1. The CDR3 spans 13 residues. V shed 2 bases, J shed 6 bases, and the junction held 3 bases outside the gene matches. CDR1 and CDR2 from the germline V gene are KGHSH and LQKENI. The CDR3 DNA reads TGTGCCAGCTCACCAGGGACAGTGGCTGAAGCTTTCTTT. It codes for CASSPGTVAEAFF.

This clone has only a few counts. J is TRBJ2-3 and V is TRBV6-6, with D unresolved. Germline values: CDR1 MNHNY, CDR2 SVGAGI (reference sequence). The CDR3 extends over 13 amino acids. Trimming cost V 4 bases and J 2 bases, with 7 bases left between them. In nucleotides, the CDR3 is TGTGCCAGCAGTTCAACAGACACAGATACGCAGTATTTT. Translating gives CASSSTDTDTQYF.

This rearrangement joins TRBV10-3 to TRBJ2-2, with a weak D call TRBD1 (5 bases). The V gene's germline CDR1 is ENHRY and CDR2 SYGVKD. The CDR3 loop spans 16 amino acids. The ends were cut back, 4 bases at V and 7 bases at J, with 19 bases in the middle. CDR3 in DNA: TGTGCCATCAGTGTTCAGGGAAGGGGCTCCTTCGGGGAGCTGTTTTTT. It yields the protein CAISVQGRGSFGELFF.

This rearrangement joins TRBV5-1 to TRBJ1-1; D uncertain. V was clipped by 0 bases and J by 0 bases, with 6 bases between them. Germline-derived CDR1 and CDR2 are SGHRS and YFSETQ. This CDR3 has 14 amino acids. In nucleotides, the CDR3 is TGCGCCAGCAGCTTGGGCACACTGAACACTGAAGCTTTCTTT. Translating gives CASSLGTLNTEAFF.

The V call is TRBV6-1, the J call TRBJ1-2; no firm D call. There are 16 residues in the CDR3. Germline-derived CDR1 and CDR2 are MNHNS and SASEGT. The V end was cut by 0 bases, the J end by 0 bases, with 11 bases between. CDR3 DNA sequence: TGTGCCAGCAGTGAAGCGCCCCTAGCTTCTAACTATGGCTACACCTTC. Encoded protein: CASSEAPLASNYGYTF.

Remarks on this clone: Additional DNA sequences in this sample encode the identical CDR3. This chain joins TRBV27 and TRBJ2-7; 7 bases fit TRBD2. V trimming: 3 bases; J trimming: 7 bases; junction bases outside the gene matches: 0. Germline CDR1 and CDR2: MNHEY and SMNVEV (reference sequence). This CDR3 comprises 11 residues. The chain's CDR3 is CASSLGGEQYF. CDR3 coding DNA: TGTGCCAGCAGTTTGGGGGGGGAGCAGTACTTC.

This clone was seen only once. This rearrangement joins TRBV4-1 to TRBJ1-1; 8 bases fit TRBD1. Looked up from germline, CDR1 is MGHRA and CDR2 is YSYEKL. This CDR3 region has 18 residues. Trimming took 0 bases from V and 0 from J; bases not matched to a gene: 9. The CDR3 DNA is TGCGCCAGCAGCCAAGATTCCCCCGGACAGGGACTGAACACTGAAGCTTTCTTT. This translates into CASSQDSPGQGLNTEAFF.

The chain carries TRBV4-1 and TRBJ2-2, with 10 bases lining up with TRBD1. The CDR3 loop spans 15 amino acids. J was trimmed by 6 bases and V by 5 bases; bases with no gene match: 6. From germline, CDR1 is MGHRA and CDR2 YSYEKL. The chain's CDR3 is CASSKPGQGPGELFF. The CDR3 DNA reads TGCGCCAGCAGCAAACCGGGACAGGGGCCCGGGGAGCTGTTTTTT.

The chain carries TRBV5-1 and TRBJ1-6, with a weak D call TRBD1 (6 bases). The V gene lost 2 bases and the J gene lost 9 bases, with 12 bases spanning the gap. CDR3 length: 14 amino acids. Germline loops: CDR1 SGHRS, CDR2 YFSETQ. CDR3 coding DNA: TGCGCCAGCAGCTTACAGGGCTTTGGTTCACCCCTCCACTTT. The encoded protein is CASSLQGFGSPLHF.